The rows below give T cell receptor beta chains drawn from one sample of a study of cytomegalovirus exposure and HLA in healthy donors. Using immunoSEQ multiplex PCR, the repertoire was profiled, and TCRdb retains in-frame clones only, with some absent. The repertoire consists of 160,000 or so clones, with about three quarters occurring once and the leading ten covering 2.8%. The sample comprised PBMCs. All receptors derive from a woman aged 25 to 39 in good health and CMV-seronegative. The CDR3 runs from the conserved cysteine through the conserved F or W. A D gene is named only where the DNA matches it firmly. Size tells how often a clone was seen (once, few, many) or the class of an expanded clone, and some rows leave it out.

TRBD1	-	TRBV25-1	TRBJ1-2	CASSERGTGYGYTF	TGTGCCAGCAGTGAACGGGGGACAGGGTATGGCTACACCTTC
TRBD1	-	TRBV28	TRBJ1-5	CASSLWTGVQPQHF	TGTGCCAGCAGTTTATGGACAGGGGTTCAGCCCCAGCATTTT
-	once	TRBV19	TRBJ1-1	CASSPNGGVYTEAFF	TGTGCCAGTAGTCCCAATGGAGGGGTGTACACTGAAGCTTTCTTT
-	-	TRBV5-6	TRBJ2-6	CASSKQISGANVLTF	TGTGCCAGCAGCAAACAGATCTCTGGGGCCAACGTCCTGACTTTC
TRBD1	once	TRBV10-3	TRBJ2-3	CAISESPGTGESTDTQYF	TGTGCCATCAGTGAGTCCCCGGGGACAGGGGAGAGCACAGATACGCAGTATTTT
-	once	TRBV27	TRBJ2-7	CASSLSRRGSEQYF	TGTGCCAGCAGTTTGTCCCGTCGGGGGAGCGAGCAGTACTTC
TRBD1	-	TRBV28	TRBJ2-3	CASSRQGAGTDTQYF	TGTGCCAGCAGCAGACAGGGGGCTGGCACAGATACGCAGTATTTT
-	-	TRBV19	TRBJ1-5	CASRAGLYSNQPQHF	TGTGCCAGTAGGGCGGGCCTTTATAGCAATCAGCCCCAGCATTTT
-	-	TRBV29-1	TRBJ1-1	CSVDDGQRTTEAFF	TGCAGCGTTGATGATGGACAGCGAACTACTGAAGCTTTCTTT
TRBD1	-	TRBV29-1	TRBJ1-5	CSVGQGSNQPQHF	TGCAGCGTCGGACAGGGATCCAATCAGCCCCAGCATTTT
-	-	TRBV14	TRBJ1-1	CASSQDTFRGTEAFF	TGTGCCAGCAGCCAAGATACTTTCAGGGGAACTGAAGCTTTCTTT
-	few	TRBV18	TRBJ2-7	CASSPPSRPSSYEQYF	TGTGCCAGCTCACCACCGTCCAGACCTAGCTCCTACGAGCAGTACTTC
TRBD1	-	TRBV14	TRBJ1-1	CASSRDRAGNTEAFF	TGTGCCAGCAGCCGAGACAGGGCCGGGAACACTGAAGCTTTCTTT
TRBD1	-	TRBV7-9	TRBJ2-3	CASSPLGQGKDTQYF	TGTGCCAGCAGCCCCCTTGGACAGGGAAAAGATACGCAGTATTTT
TRBD1	-	TRBV18	TRBJ2-5	CASSRSTGEETQYF	TGTGCCAGCTCACGTTCGACAGGGGAGGAGACCCAGTACTTC
TRBD1	-	TRBV9	TRBJ1-4	CASQSATGAFGEKLFF	TGTGCCAGCCAAAGCGCGACAGGGGCATTTGGTGAAAAACTGTTTTTT
-	few	TRBV6-5	TRBJ2-2	CASSSHRVTGELFF	TGTGCCAGCAGTTCCCACAGGGTAACCGGGGAGCTGTTTTTT
TRBD1	-	TRBV27	TRBJ1-2	CASSSRDRGYGYTF	TGTGCCAGCAGTTCCCGTGACAGGGGCTATGGCTACACCTTC
TRBD1	once	TRBV15	TRBJ2-5	CATSRDQGDQETQYF	TGTGCCACCAGCAGAGATCAGGGGGACCAAGAGACCCAGTACTTC
-	-	TRBV19	TRBJ1-2	CASGDTNYGYTF	TGTGCCAGTGGGGACACAAACTATGGCTACACCTTC
TRBD2	-	TRBV2	TRBJ2-3	CATQRPDDWTSGGALNTQYF	TGTGCCACCCAAAGGCCCGACGACTGGACTAGCGGGGGGGCATTAAATACGCAGTATTTT
-	-	TRBV7-6	TRBJ1-4	CASSLGQGYRETNEKLFF	TGTGCCAGCAGCTTAGGGCAGGGGTACAGGGAAACTAATGAAAAACTGTTTTTT
TRBD1	-	TRBV4-2	TRBJ2-7	CASSQDQGAWYEQYF	TGTGCCAGCAGCCAAGATCAGGGGGCATGGTACGAGCAGTACTTC
-	-	TRBV5-1	TRBJ1-1	CASKQTSVVPEAFF	TGCGCCAGCAAACAGACCTCGGTCGTTCCTGAAGCTTTCTTT
-	-	TRBV13	TRBJ2-3	CASSPTVYSADTQYF	TGTGCCAGCAGCCCAACCGTTTATTCGGCAGATACGCAGTATTTT
TRBD1	-	TRBV28	TRBJ2-3	CASSSLPGTGVADTQYF	TGTGCCAGCAGTTCACTACCCGGGACAGGGGTCGCAGATACGCAGTATTTT
-	few	TRBV29-1	TRBJ1-1	CSGQNTEAFF	TGCAGCGGGCAGAACACTGAAGCTTTCTTT
-	once	TRBV23-1	TRBJ2-5	CASSQRRGQGETQYF	TGCGCCAGCAGTCAAAGACGTGGGCAGGGAGAGACCCAGTACTTC
TRBD1	-	TRBV20-1	TRBJ2-5	CSAEDRETQYF	TGCAGTGCTGAGGACAGGGAGACCCAGTACTTC
TRBD1	-	TRBV5-1	TRBJ1-3	CASSQKTGASGNTIYF	TGCGCCAGCAGCCAAAAAACAGGGGCGAGTGGAAACACCATATATTTT
-	few	TRBV5-6	TRBJ1-5	CASSLSGGVQPQHF	TGTGCCAGCAGCTTGTCCGGGGGTGTTCAGCCCCAGCATTTT
-	once	TRBV7-6	TRBJ1-5	CASSPRGRGQPQHF	TGTGCCAGCAGCCCACGCGGAAGGGGTCAGCCCCAGCATTTT
TRBD2	-	TRBV9	TRBJ2-5	CASSRTLGTSGGFGTQYF	TGTGCCAGCAGCAGAACCTTGGGGACTAGCGGGGGGTTTGGGACCCAGTACTTC
-	few	TRBV9	TRBJ1-2	CASSYGTSGYTF	TGTGCCAGCAGTTACGGGACAAGCGGCTACACCTTC